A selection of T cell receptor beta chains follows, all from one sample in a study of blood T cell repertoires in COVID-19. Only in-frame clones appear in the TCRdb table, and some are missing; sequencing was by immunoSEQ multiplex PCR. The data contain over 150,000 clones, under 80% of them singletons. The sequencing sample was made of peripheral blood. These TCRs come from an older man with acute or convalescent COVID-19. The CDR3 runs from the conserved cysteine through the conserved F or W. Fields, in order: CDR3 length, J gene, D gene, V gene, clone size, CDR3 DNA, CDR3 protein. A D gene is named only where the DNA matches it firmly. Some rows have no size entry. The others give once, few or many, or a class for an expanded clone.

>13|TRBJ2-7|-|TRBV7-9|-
TGTGCCAGCAGTAGCGACCAGGTCTACGAGCAGTACTTC
CASSSDQVYEQYF
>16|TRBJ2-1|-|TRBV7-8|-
TGTGCCAGCAGCTTAGGACTTCCGATAACGTACAATGAGCAGTTCTTC
CASSLGLPITYNEQFF
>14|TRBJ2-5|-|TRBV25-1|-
TGTGCCAGCAGTGAAGCCCGGAGCCAAGAGACCCAGTACTTC
CASSEARSQETQYF
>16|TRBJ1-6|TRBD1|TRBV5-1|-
TGCGCCAGCAGCTTGCCGGGACAGAGAAATAATTCACCCCTCCACTTT
CASSLPGQRNNSPLHF
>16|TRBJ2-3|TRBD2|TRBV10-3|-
TGTGCCATCAGTGAGGGGACTAGCGGTAGCACAGATACGCAGTATTTT
CAISEGTSGSTDTQYF
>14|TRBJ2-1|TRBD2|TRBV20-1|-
TGCAGTGCTAGTGTGCGGGGGGCCCTCAATGAGCAGTTCTTC
CSASVRGALNEQFF
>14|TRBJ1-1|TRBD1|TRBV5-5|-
TGTGCCAGCAGCTTGACGGGACAGATAATTGAAGCTTTCTTT
CASSLTGQIIEAFF
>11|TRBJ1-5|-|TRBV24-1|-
TGTGCCACCAGCCATCATCAGCCCCAGCATTTT
CATSHHQPQHF
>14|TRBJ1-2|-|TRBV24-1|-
TGTGCCACCAGTGATTTGGACAGAAGCTATGGCTACACCTTC
CATSDLDRSYGYTF
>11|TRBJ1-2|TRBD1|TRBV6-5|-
TGTGCCACCAGGACAGGCGGCGGCTACACCTTC
CATRTGGGYTF
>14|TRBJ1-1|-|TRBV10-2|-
TGCGCCAGCAGTGAGAGAGGGCCAAGGACTGAAGCTTTCTTT
CASSERGPRTEAFF
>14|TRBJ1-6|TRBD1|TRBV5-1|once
TGCGCCAGCAGACCGGGACAGGGAAGTTCACCCCTCCACTTT
CASRPGQGSSPLHF
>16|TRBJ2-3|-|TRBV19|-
TGTGCCAGTAGTATAGATCCAGGGTATAACACAGATACGCAGTATTTT
CASSIDPGYNTDTQYF
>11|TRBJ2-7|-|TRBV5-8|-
TGTGCCAGCAGCTTCTTCTACGAGCAGTACTTC
CASSFFYEQYF
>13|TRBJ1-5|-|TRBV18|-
TGTGCCAGCTCACTTTCGCAGAATCAGCCCCAGCATTTT
CASSLSQNQPQHF
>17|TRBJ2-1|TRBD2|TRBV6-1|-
TGTGCCAGCAGTGAAGCTAGCGGGAGGGCTATCCTCAATGAGCAGTTCTTC
CASSEASGRAILNEQFF
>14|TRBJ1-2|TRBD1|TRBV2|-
TGTGCCAGCAGTGAACAGGGGGCGAGATATGGCTACACCTTC
CASSEQGARYGYTF
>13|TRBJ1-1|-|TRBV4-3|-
TGCGCCAGCAGCCAAGGACAGAGCACTGAAGCTTTCTTT
CASSQGQSTEAFF
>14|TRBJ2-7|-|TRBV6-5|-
TGTGCCAGCAGTTACTCGTTCCAGGCCTACGAGCAGTACTTC
CASSYSFQAYEQYF
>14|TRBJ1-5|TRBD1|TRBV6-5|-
TGTGCCAGCAGAAGACAGGGGGACAATCAGCCCCAGCATTTT
CASRRQGDNQPQHF
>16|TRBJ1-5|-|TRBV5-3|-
TGTGCCAGAAGCTTGCTATATGGACAGTTCAATCAGCCCCAGCATTTT
CARSLLYGQFNQPQHF
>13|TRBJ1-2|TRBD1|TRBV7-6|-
TGTGCCAGCAGCAAGACAGGGACTCATGGCTACACCTTC
CASSKTGTHGYTF
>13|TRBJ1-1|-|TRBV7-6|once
TGTGCCAGCAGCCCTCATCCGGACACTGAAGCTTTCTTT
CASSPHPDTEAFF
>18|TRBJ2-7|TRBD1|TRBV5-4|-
TGTGCCAGCAGCCCCACCCCACGACAGGGCCCTAGCTCCTACGAGCAGTACTTC
CASSPTPRQGPSSYEQYF
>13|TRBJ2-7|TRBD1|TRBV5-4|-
TGTGCCAGCAGCGCAGACAGGGAAGGCGAGCAGTACTTC
CASSADREGEQYF
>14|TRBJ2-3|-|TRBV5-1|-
TGCGCCAGCAGCCGGGAGAGGGCATCGGATACGCAGTATTTT
CASSRERASDTQYF
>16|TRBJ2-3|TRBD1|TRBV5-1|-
TGCGCCAGCAGCTCGCTTCCGGGACAGCACACAGATACGCAGTATTTT
CASSSLPGQHTDTQYF
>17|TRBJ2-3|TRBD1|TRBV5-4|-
TGTGCCAGCAGCTTGGGTCTTACAGGGGGGCTCACAGATACGCAGTATTTT
CASSLGLTGGLTDTQYF
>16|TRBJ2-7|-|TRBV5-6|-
TGTGCCAGCAGCAGAGGGACAGCCGCGGGGCTCTACGAGCAGTACTTC
CASSRGTAAGLYEQYF
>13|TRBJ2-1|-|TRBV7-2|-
TGTGCCAGCAGCCCAGGGGCGTTTAATGAGCAGTTCTTC
CASSPGAFNEQFF
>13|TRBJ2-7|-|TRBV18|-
TGTGCCAGCTCGTACACAGGCTCCTACGAGCAGTACTTC
CASSYTGSYEQYF
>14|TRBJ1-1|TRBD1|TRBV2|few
TGTGCCAGCAGTGTAAAGGGGGCAAACACTGAAGCTTTCTTT
CASSVKGANTEAFF
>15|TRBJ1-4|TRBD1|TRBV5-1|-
TGCGCCAGCAGCTTGGCAGGACAGGGTAATGAAAAACTGTTTTTT
CASSLAGQGNEKLFF
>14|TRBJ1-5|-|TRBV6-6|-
TGTGCCAGCAGACCCGCGAGTGGGGCAGCCCCAGGGCATTTT
CASRPASGAAPGHF
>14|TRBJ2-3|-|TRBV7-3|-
TGTGCCAGCAGCCCGACGGGGGGCACACATACGCAGTATTTT
CASSPTGGTHTQYF
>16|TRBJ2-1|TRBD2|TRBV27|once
TGTGCCAGCAGTTTAGTTTCCGGGAGGTCGTGGAATGAGCAGTTCTTC
CASSLVSGRSWNEQFF
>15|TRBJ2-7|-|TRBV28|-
TGTGCCAGCAGTCGGCCGGCGGGCGGGTCCTACGAGCAGTACTTC
CASSRPAGGSYEQYF
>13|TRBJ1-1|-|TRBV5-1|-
TGCGCCAGCAGCTTCGGGGGGAACACTGAAGCTTTCTTT
CASSFGGNTEAFF
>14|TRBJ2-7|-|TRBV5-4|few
TGTGCCAGCAGCTTGTACGAGGGCACCTACGAGCAGTACTTC
CASSLYEGTYEQYF
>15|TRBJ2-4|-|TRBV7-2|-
TGTGCCAGCAGCACTCAGACAGGTCCCAAAAACATTCAGTACTTC
CASSTQTGPKNIQYF
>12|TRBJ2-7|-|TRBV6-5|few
TGTGCCAGCACTAGCGCGACCTACGAGCAGTACTTC
CASTSATYEQYF
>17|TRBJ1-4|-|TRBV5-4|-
TGTGCCAGCAGCTTGGACAGGCAGATTGCAACTAATGAAAAACTGTTTTTT
CASSLDRQIATNEKLFF
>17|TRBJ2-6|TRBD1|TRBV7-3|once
TGTGCCAGCAGCTTTACAGGGGGGAGCTCTGGGGCCAACGTCCTGACTTTC
CASSFTGGSSGANVLTF
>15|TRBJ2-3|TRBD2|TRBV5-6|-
TGTGCCAGCAGTAAAGCTAGCGGGAGTGCAGATACGCAGTATTTT
CASSKASGSADTQYF
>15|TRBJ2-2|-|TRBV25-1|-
TGTGCCAGCAGTGACCTGGGACAACTTACCGGGGAGCTGTTTTTT
CASSDLGQLTGELFF